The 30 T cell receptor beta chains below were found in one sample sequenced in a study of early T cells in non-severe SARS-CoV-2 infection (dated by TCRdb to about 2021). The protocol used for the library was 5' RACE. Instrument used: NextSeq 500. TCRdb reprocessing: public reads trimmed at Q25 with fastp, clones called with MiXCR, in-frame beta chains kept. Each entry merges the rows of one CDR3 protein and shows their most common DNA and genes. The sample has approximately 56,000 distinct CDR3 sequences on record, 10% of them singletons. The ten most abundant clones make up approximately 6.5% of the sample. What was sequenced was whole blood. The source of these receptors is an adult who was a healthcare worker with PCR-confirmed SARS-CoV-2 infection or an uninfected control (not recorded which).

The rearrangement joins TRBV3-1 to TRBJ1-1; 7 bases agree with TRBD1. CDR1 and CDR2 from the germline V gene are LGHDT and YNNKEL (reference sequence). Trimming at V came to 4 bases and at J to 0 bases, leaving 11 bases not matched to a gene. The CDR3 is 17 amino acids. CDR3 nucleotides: TGTGCCAGCAGCCGCGGCCAGGGGGGTACTCTGAACACTGAAGCTTTCTTT. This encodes CASSRGQGGTLNTEAFF.

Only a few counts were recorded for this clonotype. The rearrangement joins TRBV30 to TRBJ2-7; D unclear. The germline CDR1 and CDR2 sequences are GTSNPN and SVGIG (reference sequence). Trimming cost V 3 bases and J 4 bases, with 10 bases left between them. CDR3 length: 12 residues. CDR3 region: CAWSLRLYEQYF. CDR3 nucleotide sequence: TGTGCCTGGAGCCTAAGGCTGTACGAGCAGTACTTC.

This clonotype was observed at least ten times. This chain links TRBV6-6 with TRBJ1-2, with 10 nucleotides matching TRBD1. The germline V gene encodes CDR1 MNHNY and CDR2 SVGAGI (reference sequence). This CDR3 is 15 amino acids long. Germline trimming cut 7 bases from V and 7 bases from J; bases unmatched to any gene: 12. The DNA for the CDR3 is TGTGCCAGCACCACCTTCCGACAGGGGGCTTTTGGCTACACCTTC. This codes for CASTTFRQGAFGYTF.

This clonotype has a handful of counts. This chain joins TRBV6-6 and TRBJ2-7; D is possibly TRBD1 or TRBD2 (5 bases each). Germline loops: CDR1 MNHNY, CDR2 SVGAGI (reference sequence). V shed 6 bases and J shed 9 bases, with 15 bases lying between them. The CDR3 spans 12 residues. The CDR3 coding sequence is TGTGCCAGCAGGCCGGGACCACGAGGGCAGTACTTC. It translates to CASRPGPRGQYF.

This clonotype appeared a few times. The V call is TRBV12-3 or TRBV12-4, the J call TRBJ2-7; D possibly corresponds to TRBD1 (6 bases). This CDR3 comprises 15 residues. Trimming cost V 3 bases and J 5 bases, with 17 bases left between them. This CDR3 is CASSFGGQGYDEQYF. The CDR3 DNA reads TGTGCCAGCAGTTTTGGGGGTCAGGGGTACGACGAGCAGTACTTC.

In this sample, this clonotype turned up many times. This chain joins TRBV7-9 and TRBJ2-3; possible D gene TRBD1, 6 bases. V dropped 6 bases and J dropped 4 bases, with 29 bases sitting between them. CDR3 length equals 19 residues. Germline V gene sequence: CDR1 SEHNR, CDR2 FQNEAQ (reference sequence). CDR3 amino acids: CASSREDFQGPHRADTQYF. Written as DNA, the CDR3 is TGTGCCAGCAGTCGCGAAGACTTCCAGGGGCCCCATCGCGCAGATACGCAGTATTTT.

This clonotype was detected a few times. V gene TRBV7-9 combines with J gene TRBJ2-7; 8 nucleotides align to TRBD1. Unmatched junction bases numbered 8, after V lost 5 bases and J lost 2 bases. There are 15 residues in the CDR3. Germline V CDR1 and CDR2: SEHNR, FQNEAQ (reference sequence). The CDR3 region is CASSAPGQATYEQYF. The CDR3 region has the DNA TGTGCCAGCAGCGCACCGGGACAGGCTACCTACGAGCAGTACTTC.

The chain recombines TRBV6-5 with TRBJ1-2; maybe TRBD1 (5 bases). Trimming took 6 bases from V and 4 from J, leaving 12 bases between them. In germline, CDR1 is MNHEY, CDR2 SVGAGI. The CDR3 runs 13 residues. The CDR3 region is CASRKTEIYGYTF. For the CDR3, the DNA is TGTGCCAGCAGGAAGACAGAGATCTATGGCTACACCTTC.

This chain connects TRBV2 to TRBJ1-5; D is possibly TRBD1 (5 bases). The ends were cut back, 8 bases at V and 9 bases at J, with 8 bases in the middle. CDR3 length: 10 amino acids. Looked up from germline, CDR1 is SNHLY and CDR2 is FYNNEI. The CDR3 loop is CASGTGPQHF. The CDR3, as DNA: TGTGCCAGCGGGACGGGGCCCCAGCATTTT.

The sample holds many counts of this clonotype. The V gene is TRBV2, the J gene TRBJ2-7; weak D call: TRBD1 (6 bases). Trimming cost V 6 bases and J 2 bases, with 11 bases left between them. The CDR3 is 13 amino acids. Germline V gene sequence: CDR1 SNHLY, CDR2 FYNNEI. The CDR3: CASRLRTAYEQYF. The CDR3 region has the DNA TGTGCCAGCAGATTACGGACAGCCTACGAGCAGTACTTC.

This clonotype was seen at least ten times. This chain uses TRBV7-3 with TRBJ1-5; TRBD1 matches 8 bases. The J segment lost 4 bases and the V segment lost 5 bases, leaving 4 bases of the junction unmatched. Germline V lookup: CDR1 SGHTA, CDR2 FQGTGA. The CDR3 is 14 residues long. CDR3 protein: CASSGDRRNQPQHF. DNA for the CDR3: TGTGCCAGCAGCGGGGACAGGAGGAATCAGCCCCAGCATTTT.

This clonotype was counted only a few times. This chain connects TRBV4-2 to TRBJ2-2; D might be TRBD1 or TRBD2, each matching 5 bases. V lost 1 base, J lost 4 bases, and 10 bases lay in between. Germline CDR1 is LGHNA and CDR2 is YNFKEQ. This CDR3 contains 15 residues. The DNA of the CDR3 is TGTGCCAGCAGCCAAGGGAGTGGGGGCACCGGGGAGCTGTTTTTT. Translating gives CASSQGSGGTGELFF.

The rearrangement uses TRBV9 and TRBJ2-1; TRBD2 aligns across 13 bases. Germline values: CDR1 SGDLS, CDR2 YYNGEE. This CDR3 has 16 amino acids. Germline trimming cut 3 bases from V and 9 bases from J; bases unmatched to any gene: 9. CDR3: CASSAGLAGRGREQFF. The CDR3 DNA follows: TGTGCCAGCAGCGCGGGACTAGCGGGAAGGGGGCGTGAGCAGTTCTTC.

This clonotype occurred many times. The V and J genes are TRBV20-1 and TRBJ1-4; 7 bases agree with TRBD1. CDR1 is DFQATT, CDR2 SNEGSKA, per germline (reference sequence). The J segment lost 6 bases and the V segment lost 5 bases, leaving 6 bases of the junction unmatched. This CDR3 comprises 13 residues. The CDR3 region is CSARQGLDEKLFF. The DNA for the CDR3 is TGCAGTGCTCGACAGGGTTTGGATGAAAAACTGTTTTTT.

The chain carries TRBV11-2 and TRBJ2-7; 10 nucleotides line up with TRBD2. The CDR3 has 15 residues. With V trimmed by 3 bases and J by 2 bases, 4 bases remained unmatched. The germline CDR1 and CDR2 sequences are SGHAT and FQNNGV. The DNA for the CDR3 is TGTGCCAGCAGCTTCGGGACTAGCGCGACCTACGAGCAGTACTTC. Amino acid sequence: CASSFGTSATYEQYF.

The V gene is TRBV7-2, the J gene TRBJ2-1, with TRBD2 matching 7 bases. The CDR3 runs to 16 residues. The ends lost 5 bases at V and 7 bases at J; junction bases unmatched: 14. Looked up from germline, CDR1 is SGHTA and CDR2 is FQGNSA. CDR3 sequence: CASSLRLGQRENEQFF. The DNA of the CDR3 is TGTGCCAGCAGCCTCCGGTTGGGGCAGCGGGAAAATGAGCAGTTCTTC.

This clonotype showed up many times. Written as DNA, the CDR3 is TGTGCCAGCAAGTTCAGCCGGTATAGCAATCAGCCCCAGCATTTT. Translated, it gives CASKFSRYSNQPQHF. The chain is built from TRBV12-3 or TRBV12-4 and TRBJ1-5; D gene uncertain. V was cut by 7 bases and J by 0 bases, with 13 bases left in between. The CDR3 is made up of 15 amino acids.

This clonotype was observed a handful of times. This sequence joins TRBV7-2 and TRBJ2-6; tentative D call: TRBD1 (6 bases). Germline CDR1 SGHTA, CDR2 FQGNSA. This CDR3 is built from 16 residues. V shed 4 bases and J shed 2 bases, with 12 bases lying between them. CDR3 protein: CASSSQGRAGANVLTF. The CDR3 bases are TGTGCCAGCAGCTCTCAGGGGCGGGCTGGGGCCAACGTCCTGACTTTC.

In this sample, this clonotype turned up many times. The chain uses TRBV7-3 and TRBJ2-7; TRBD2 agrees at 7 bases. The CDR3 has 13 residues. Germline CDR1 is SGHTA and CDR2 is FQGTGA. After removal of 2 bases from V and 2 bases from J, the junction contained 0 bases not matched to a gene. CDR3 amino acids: CASSLGTTYEQYF. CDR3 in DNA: TGTGCCAGCAGCTTAGGGACTACCTACGAGCAGTACTTC.

The CDR3 sequence: CATWTGGLYNEQFF. The CDR3 DNA follows: TGTGCCACATGGACAGGGGGCCTCTACAATGAGCAGTTCTTC. V gene TRBV10-3 combines with J gene TRBJ2-1; 11 positions agree with TRBD1. The germline gives CDR1 ENHRY, CDR2 SYGVKD. Trimming took 10 bases from V and 3 from J; bases not matched to a gene: 5. CDR3 length equals 14 residues.

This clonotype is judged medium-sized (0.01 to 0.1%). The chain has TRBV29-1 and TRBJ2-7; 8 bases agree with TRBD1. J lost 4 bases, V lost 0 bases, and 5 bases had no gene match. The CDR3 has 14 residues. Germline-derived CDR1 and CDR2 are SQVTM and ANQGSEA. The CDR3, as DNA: TGCAGCGTTGAAGATCTAGGACAGGGATACGAGCAGTACTTC. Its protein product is CSVEDLGQGYEQYF.

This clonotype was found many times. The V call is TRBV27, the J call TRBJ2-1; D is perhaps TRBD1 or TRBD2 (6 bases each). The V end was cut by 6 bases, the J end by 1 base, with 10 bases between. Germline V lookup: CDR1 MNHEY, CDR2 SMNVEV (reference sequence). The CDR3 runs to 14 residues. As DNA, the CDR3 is TGTGCCAGCAGACAGGGAGGTTCCTACAATGAGCAGTTCTTC. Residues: CASRQGGSYNEQFF.

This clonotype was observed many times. The CDR3 here is CASTGHSNTEAFF. The CDR3, as DNA: TGTGCCAGTACGGGACACTCAAACACTGAAGCTTTCTTT. This chain links TRBV7-2 with TRBJ1-1, with D maybe TRBD1 (6 bases). Trimming pared 9 bases from V and 2 bases from J, leaving 13 bases between. This CDR3 contains 13 residues. Per the germline V gene, CDR1 is SGHTA and CDR2 is FQGNSA.

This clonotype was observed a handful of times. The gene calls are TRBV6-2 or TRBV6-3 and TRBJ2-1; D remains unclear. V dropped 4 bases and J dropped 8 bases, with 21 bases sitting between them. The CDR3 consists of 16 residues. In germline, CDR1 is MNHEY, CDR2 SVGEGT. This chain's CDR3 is CASSLFTGSRGDEQFF. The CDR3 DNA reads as TGTGCCAGCAGTTTGTTTACGGGTAGCCGCGGCGATGAGCAGTTCTTC.

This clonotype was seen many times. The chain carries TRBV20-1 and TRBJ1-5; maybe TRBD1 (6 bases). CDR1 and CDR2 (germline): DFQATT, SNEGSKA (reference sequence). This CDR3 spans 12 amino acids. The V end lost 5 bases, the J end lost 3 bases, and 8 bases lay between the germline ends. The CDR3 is CSARDTNQPQHF. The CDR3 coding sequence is TGCAGTGCTCGGGACACCAATCAGCCCCAGCATTTT.

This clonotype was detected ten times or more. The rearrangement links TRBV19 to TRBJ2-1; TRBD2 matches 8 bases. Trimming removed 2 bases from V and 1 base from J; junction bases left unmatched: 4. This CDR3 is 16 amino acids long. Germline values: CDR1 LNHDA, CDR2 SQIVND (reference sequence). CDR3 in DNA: TGTGCCAGTAGTATATTTGCGGGAGGATCCTACAATGAGCAGTTCTTC. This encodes CASSIFAGGSYNEQFF.

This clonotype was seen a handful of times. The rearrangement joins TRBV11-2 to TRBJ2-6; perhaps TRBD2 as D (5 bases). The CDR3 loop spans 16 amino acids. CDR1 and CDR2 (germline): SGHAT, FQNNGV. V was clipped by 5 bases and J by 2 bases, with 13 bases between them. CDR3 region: CASSPGMEAGANVLTF. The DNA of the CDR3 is TGTGCCAGCAGCCCGGGGATGGAGGCTGGGGCCAACGTCCTGACTTTC.

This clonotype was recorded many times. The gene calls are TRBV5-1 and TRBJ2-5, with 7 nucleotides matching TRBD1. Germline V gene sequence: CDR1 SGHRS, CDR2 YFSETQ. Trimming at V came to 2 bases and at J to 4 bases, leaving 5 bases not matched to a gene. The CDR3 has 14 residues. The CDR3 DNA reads TGCGCCAGCAGCTTTCTACCAGGGGGAGAGACCCAGTACTTC. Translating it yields CASSFLPGGETQYF.

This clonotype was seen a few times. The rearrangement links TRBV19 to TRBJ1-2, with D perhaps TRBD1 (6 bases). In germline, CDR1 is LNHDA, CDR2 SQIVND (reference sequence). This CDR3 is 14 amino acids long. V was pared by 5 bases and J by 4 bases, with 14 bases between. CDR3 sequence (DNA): TGTGCCAGTAGTGCCGGAGGGGGGCTCTATGGCTACACCTTC. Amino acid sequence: CASSAGGGLYGYTF.

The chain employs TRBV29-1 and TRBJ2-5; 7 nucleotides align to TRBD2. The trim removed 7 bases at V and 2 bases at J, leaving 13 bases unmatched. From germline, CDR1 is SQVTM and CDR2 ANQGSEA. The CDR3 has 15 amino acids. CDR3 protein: CSGKTGTNPQETQYF. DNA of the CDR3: TGCAGCGGAAAAACCGGGACTAATCCACAAGAGACCCAGTACTTC. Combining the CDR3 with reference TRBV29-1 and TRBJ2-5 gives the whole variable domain SAVISQKPSRDICQRGTSLTIQCQVDSQVTMMFWYRQQPGQSLTLIATANQGSEATYESGFVIDKFPISRPNLTFSTLTVSNMSPEDSSIYLCSGKTGTNPQETQYFGPGTRLLVL.